This TCR beta chain emerged from a study of T-cell memory formation after mild COVID-19. Whole-study context: Largely donor-specific sequence clusters came from two donors. The study's findings and limits: Among clones peaking at day 37 in the second wave, SARS-CoV-2 specificity remained unconfirmed. That cross-reactive memory joined was suggested by some responding clones appearing in pre-infection memory.

Constant-segment primers served in 5'RACE that generated TCR alpha and TCR beta cDNA libraries bearing sample barcodes and UMIs. MiXCR, applied by TCRdb to the 5' RACE reads, yields one record per CDR3 protein. The sample has hundreds of thousands of distinct CDR3 sequences, about a fifth seen once; the top ten hold about 12%. A note on this clonotype: Antigen unknown.

The germline V and J ends were trimmed by 5 bases and 6 bases, with 17 bases remaining between them. The CDR3 length is 13 residues. Looked up from germline, CDR1 is DFQATT and CDR2 is SNEGSKA (reference sequence). The origin of this receptor is an adult woman who had mild COVID-19 (a few samples of this study predate the infection). Cell type and time point are not known. The chain is built from TRBV20-1 and TRBJ2-7, with a weak D call TRBD2 (6 bases). Sequencing was done on a sample of PBMCs or a T cell subset sorted from them (not recorded which). The chain's CDR3 is CSAAGGAPLEQYF. CDR3 DNA sequence: TGCAGTGCTGCCGGAGGGGCCCCCCTCGAGCAGTACTTC.